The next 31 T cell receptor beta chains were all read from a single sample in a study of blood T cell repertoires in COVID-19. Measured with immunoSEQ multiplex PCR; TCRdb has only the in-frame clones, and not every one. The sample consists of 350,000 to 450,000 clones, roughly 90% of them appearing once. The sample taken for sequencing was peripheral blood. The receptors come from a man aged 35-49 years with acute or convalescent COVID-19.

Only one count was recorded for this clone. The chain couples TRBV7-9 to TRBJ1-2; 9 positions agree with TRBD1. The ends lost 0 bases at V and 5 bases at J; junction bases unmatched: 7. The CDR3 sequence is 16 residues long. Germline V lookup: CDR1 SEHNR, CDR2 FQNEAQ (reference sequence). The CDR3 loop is CASSLALTGGRYGYTF. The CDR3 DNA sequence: TGTGCCAGCAGCTTAGCGCTCACAGGGGGCAGATATGGCTACACCTTC.

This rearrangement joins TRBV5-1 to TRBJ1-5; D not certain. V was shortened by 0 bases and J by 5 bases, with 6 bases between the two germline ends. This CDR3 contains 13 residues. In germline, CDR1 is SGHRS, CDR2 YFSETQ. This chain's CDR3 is CASSLGNDQPQHF. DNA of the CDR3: TGCGCCAGCAGCTTGGGTAATGATCAGCCCCAGCATTTT.

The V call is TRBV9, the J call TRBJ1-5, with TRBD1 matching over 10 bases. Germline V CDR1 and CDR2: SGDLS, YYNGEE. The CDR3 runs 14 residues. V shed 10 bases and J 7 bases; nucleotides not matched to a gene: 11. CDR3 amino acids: CALYWDRGDQPQHF. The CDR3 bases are TGTGCCCTATATTGGGACAGGGGCGACCAGCCCCAGCATTTT. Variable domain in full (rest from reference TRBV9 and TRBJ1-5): DSGVTQTPKHLITATGQRVTLRCSPRSGDLSVYWYQQSLDQGLQFLIQYYNGEERAKGNILERFSAQQFPDLHSELNLSSLELGDSALYFCALYWDRGDQPQHFGDGTRLSIL.

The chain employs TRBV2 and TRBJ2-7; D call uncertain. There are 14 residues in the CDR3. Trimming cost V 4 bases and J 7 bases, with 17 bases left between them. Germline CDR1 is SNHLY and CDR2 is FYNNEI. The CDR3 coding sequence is TGTGCCAGCAGTGGTGAATTCAACTCGGAGGAGCAGTACTTC. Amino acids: CASSGEFNSEEQYF.

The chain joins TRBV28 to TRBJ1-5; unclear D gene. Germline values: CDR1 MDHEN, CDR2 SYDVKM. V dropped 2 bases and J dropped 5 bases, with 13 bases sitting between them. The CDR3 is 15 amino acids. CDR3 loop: CASSLTKSAYQPQHF. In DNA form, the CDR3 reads TGTGCCAGCAGTTTAACTAAATCCGCCTATCAGCCCCAGCATTTT.

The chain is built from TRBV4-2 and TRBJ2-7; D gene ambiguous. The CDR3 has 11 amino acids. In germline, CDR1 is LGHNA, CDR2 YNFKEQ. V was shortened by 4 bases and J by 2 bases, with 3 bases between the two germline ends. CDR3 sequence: CASSRAYEQYF. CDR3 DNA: TGTGCCAGCAGCCGCGCCTACGAGCAGTACTTC.

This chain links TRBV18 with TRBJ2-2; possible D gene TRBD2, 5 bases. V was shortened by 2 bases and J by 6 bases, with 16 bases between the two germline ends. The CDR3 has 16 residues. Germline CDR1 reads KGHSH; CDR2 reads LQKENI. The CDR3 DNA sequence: TGTGCCAGCTCACCATACGGTTCAGTCGGGGCCGGGGAGCTGTTTTTT. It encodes CASSPYGSVGAGELFF.

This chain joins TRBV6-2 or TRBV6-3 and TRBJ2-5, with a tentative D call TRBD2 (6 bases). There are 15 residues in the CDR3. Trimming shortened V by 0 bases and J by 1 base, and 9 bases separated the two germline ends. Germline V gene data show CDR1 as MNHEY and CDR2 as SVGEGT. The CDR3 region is CASSYSGGSQETQYF. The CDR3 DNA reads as TGTGCCAGCAGTTACTCCGGGGGATCCCAAGAGACCCAGTACTTC.

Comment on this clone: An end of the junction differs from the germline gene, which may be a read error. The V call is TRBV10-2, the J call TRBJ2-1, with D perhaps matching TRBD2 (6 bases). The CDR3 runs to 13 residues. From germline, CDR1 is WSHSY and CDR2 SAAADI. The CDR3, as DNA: TGCGCCAGCACAACCCCGGGACTCCCTGAGGAGTTCTTC. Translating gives CASTTPGLPEEFF.

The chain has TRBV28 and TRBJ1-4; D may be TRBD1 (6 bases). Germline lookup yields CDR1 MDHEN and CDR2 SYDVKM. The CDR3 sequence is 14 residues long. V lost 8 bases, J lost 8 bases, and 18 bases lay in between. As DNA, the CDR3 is TGTGCCAGCGGGGTGGTTACAGGGCTAGAAAAACTGTTTTTT. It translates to CASGVVTGLEKLFF.

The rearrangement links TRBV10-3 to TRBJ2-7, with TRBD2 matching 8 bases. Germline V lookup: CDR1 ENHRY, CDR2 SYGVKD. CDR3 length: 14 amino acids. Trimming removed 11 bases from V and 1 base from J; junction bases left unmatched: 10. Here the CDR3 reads CASSSGSLSYEQYF. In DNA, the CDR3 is TGTGCCTCTTCTAGCGGGTCCCTTTCCTACGAGCAGTACTTC.

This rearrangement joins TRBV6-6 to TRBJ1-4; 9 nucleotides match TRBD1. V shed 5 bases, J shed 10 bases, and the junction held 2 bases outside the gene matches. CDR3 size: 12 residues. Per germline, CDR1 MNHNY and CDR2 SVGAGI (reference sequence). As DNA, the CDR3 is TGTGCCAGCAGTCCGGACAGGGGAAAACTGTTTTTT. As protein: CASSPDRGKLFF.

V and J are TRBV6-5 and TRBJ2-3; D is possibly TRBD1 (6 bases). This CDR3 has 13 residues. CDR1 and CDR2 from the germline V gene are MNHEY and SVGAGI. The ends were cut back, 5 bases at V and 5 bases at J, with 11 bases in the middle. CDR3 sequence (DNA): TGTGCCAGCAGTATGACAGGACGAGATACGCAGTATTTT. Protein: CASSMTGRDTQYF.

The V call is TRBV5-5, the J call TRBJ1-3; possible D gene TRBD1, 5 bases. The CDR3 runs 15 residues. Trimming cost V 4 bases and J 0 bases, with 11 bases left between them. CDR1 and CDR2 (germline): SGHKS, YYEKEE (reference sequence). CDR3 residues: CASSSTGHSGNTIYF. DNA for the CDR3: TGTGCCAGCAGCAGTACAGGCCACTCTGGAAACACCATATATTTT.

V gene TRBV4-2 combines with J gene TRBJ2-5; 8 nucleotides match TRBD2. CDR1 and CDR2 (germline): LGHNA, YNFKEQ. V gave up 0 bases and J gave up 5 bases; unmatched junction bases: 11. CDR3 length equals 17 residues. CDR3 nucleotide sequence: TGTGCCAGCAGCCAAGAAAGAGTCGGGGGGGCCGGGGAGACCCAGTACTTC. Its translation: CASSQERVGGAGETQYF.

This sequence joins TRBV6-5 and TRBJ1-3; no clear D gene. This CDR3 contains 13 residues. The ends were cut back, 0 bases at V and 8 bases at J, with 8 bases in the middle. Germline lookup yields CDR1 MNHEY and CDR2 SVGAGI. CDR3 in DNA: TGTGCCAGCAGTTACTCGCAGATGGACACCATATATTTT. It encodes CASSYSQMDTIYF.

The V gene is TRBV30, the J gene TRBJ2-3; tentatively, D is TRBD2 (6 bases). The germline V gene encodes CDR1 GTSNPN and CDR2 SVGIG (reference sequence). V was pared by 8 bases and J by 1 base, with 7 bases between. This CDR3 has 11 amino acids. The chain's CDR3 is CAGGGTDTQYF. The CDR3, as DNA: TGTGCCGGAGGGGGCACAGATACGCAGTATTTT.

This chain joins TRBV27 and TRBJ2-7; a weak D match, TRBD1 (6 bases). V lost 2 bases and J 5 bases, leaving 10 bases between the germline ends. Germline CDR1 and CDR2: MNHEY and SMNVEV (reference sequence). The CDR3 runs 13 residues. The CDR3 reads CASSLGRGNEQYF. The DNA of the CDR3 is TGTGCCAGCAGTTTAGGCAGGGGAAACGAGCAGTACTTC.

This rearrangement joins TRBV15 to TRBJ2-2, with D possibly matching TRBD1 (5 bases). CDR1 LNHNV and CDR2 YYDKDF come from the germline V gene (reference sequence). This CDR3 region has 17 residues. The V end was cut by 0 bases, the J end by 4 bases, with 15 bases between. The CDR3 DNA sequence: TGTGCCACCAGCAGAGATCTATCGAGACAGCTCACCGGGGAGCTGTTTTTT. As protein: CATSRDLSRQLTGELFF.

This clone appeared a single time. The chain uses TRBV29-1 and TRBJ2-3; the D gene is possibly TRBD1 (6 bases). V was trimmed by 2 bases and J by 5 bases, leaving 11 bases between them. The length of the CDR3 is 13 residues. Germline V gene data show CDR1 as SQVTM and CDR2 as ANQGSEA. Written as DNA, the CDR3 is TGCAGCGTTGAACGCAGGGGCGGAGATACGCAGTATTTT. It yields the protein CSVERRGGDTQYF.

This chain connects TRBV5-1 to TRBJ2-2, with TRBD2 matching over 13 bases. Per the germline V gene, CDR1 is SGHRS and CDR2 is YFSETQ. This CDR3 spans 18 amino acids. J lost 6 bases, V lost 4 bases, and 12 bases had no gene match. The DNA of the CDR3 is TGCGCCAGCAGCAAAGGACTAGCGGGAGATCTTACGGCCGGGGAGCTGTTTTTT. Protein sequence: CASSKGLAGDLTAGELFF.

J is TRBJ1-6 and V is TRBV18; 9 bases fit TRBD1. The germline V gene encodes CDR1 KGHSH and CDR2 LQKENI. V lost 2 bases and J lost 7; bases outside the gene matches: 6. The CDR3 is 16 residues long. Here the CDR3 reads CASSPSGQGSNSPLHF. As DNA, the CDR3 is TGTGCCAGCTCACCATCGGGACAGGGTTCGAATTCACCCCTCCACTTT.

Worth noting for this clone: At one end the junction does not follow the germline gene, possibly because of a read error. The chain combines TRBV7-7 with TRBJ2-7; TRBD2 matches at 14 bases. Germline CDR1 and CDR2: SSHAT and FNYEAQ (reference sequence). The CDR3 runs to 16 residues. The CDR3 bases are TGTGCTAGCAGCTTACACGGACTAGCGGGAGGAGGTGAGCAGTACTTC. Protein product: CASSLHGLAGGGEQYF.

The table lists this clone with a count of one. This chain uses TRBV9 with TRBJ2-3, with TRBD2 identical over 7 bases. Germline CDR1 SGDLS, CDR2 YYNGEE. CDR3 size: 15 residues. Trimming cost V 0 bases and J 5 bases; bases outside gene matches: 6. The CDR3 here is CASSVVGREGDTQYF. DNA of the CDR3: TGTGCCAGCAGCGTAGTTGGCAGGGAGGGAGATACGCAGTATTTT.

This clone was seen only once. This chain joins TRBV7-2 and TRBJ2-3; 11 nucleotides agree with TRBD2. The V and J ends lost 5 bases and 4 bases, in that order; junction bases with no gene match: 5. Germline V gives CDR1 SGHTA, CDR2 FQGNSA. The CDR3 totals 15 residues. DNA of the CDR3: TGTGCCAGCAGCCCTCTAGCGGGAGGCGCAGATACGCAGTATTTT. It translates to CASSPLAGGADTQYF.

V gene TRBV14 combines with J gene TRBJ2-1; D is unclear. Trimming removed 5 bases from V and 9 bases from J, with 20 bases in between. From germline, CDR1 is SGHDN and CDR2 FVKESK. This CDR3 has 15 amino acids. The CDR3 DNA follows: TGTGCCAGCAGCAGCTTACGTACGACTTACGGTGAGCAGTTCTTC. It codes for CASSSLRTTYGEQFF.

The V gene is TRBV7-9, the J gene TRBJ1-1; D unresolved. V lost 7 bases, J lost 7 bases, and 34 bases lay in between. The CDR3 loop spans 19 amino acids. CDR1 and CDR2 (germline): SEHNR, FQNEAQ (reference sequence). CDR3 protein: CASTPRGFWAQSRGGEAFF. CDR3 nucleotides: TGTGCCAGCACCCCCCGGGGATTTTGGGCACAAAGCCGGGGTGGTGAAGCTTTCTTT.

The CDR3 region is CASSLDWGVETQYF. The CDR3 coding sequence is TGTGCCAGCAGCTTAGATTGGGGGGTAGAGACCCAGTACTTC. The rearrangement joins TRBV11-2 to TRBJ2-5, with a possible D match to TRBD2 (6 bases). This CDR3 spans 14 amino acids. The V and J ends lost 0 bases and 4 bases respectively, with 9 bases between them. The germline gives CDR1 SGHAT, CDR2 FQNNGV.

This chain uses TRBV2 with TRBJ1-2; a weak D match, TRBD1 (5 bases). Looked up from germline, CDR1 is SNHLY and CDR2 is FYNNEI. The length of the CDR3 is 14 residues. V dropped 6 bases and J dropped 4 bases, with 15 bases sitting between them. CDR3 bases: TGTGCCAGCAGCCCAAGCAGGGTAGGCTATGGCTACACCTTC. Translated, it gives CASSPSRVGYGYTF.

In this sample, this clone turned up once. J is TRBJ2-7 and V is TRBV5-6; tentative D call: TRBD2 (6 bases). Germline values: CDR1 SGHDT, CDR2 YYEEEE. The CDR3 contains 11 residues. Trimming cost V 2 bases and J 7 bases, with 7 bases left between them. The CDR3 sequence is CASSFGGEQYF. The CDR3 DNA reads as TGTGCCAGCAGCTTTGGGGGGGAGCAGTACTTC.

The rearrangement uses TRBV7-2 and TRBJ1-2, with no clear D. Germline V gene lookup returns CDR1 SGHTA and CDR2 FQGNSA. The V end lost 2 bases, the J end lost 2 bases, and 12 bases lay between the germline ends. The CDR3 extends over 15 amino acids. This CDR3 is CASSLSMAKNYGYTF. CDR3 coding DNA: TGTGCCAGCAGCTTATCAATGGCCAAAAACTATGGCTACACCTTC.